These 23 T cell receptor beta chains originate from one sample sequenced in a study of response to subunit inactivated influenza vaccine. TCRdb reprocessed the RT-PCR reads with MiXCR, giving one entry per CDR3 protein. The sample contains just under 550,000 distinct CDR3 sequences, roughly 25% of which appear only once. This sample was shared with a second study, whose subject was T cells expressing NK-cell markers. That work adds: UMIs accompanied the 5'RACE template switching by which TCR beta cDNA was made.

The material sequenced was CD4+ T cells sorted from PBMCs, taken roughly 12 days after vaccination. The receptors originated from a man in his forties or fifties who received an inactivated influenza vaccine.

This rearrangement joins TRBV21-1 to TRBJ2-5; the tabulated D call, TRBD1, remains unverified against the DNA. TRBV21-1 is assigned pseudogene status. The length of the CDR3 is 15 residues. This CDR3 reads CASSRDREYQETQYF. The CDR3, as DNA: TGTGCCAGCAGCAGGGACAGGGAGTACCAAGAGACCCAGTACTTC.

Many counts were recorded for this clonotype. This chain links TRBV7-8 with TRBJ1-1, with D unclear. CDR3 length equals 15 residues. Germline CDR1 is SGHVS and CDR2 is FQNEAQ. V was shortened by 1 base and J by 2 bases, with 11 bases between the two germline ends. CDR3 sequence: CASSLVRTENTEAFF. DNA for the CDR3: TGTGCCAGCAGCTTAGTAAGAACAGAAAACACTGAAGCTTTCTTT.

The chain links TRBV12-3 or TRBV12-4 to TRBJ2-3; a weak D match, TRBD1 (5 bases). This CDR3 is 15 amino acids long. V was shortened by 8 bases and J by 0 bases, with 15 bases between the two germline ends. The CDR3 nucleotides read TGTGCCAGCCGACCGACAGAATCTAGCACAGATACGCAGTATTTT. Translated, it gives CASRPTESSTDTQYF.

The V gene is TRBV15, the J gene TRBJ2-7, with 9 bases identical to TRBD2. CDR1 is LNHNV and CDR2 is YYDKDF in the germline V gene (reference sequence). The V segment lost 6 bases and the J segment 2 bases; nucleotides outside the gene matches: 8. The CDR3 has 15 amino acids. DNA for the CDR3: TGTGCCACCAGTCCCCTCCCTAGCGGGACCTACGAGCAGTACTTC. Its translation: CATSPLPSGTYEQYF.

CDR3 nucleotide sequence: TGTGCCAGCAGCTTAAAAAGCAAGCAGTTCTTC. Amino acids: CASSLKSKQFF. The V call is TRBV7-2, the J call TRBJ2-1; D uncertain. V was pared by 2 bases and J by 11 bases, with 7 bases between. This CDR3 is 11 amino acids long. Germline V gives CDR1 SGHTA, CDR2 FQGNSA.

The genes are TRBV15 and TRBJ2-3; no firm D call. V was pared by 1 base and J by 8 bases, with 10 bases between. This CDR3 region has 13 residues. Germline values: CDR1 LNHNV, CDR2 YYDKDF (reference sequence). CDR3 sequence reads: CATSRGKGFTQYF. The CDR3 nucleotides are TGTGCCACCAGCAGAGGAAAGGGATTTACGCAGTATTTT.

There are a few counts of this clonotype. The chain employs TRBV5-6 and TRBJ2-5, with D perhaps TRBD1 (6 bases). Germline CDR1 is SGHDT and CDR2 is YYEEEE. The CDR3 length is 15 residues. V lost 1 base and J 4 bases, leaving 14 bases between the germline ends. The CDR3 DNA reads as TGTGCCAGCAGCTTGCAGGGGAAGCATCGAGAGACCCAGTACTTC. Translated, it gives CASSLQGKHRETQYF.

This clonotype was counted once. The chain uses TRBV6-2 or TRBV6-3 and TRBJ2-7; D remains unclear. The ends were cut back, 6 bases at V and 6 bases at J, with 9 bases in the middle. CDR3 size: 11 residues. Looked up from germline, CDR1 is MNHEY and CDR2 is SVGEGT. The CDR3 region has the DNA TGTGCCAGCAGCCTCAGGACCGAGCAGTACTTC. Protein: CASSLRTEQYF.

V and J are TRBV9 and TRBJ2-5, with TRBD2 matching over 8 bases. The CDR3 runs 16 residues. J lost 6 bases, V lost 0 bases, and 10 bases had no gene match. CDR1 is SGDLS, CDR2 YYNGEE, per germline. CDR3 sequence reads: CASSVARNSGVQTQYF. CDR3 in DNA: TGTGCCAGCAGCGTAGCTCGGAATAGCGGGGTCCAGACCCAGTACTTC.

This clonotype was seen more than once but under ten times. The rearrangement joins TRBV27 to TRBJ1-1; 7 nucleotides agree with TRBD1. The CDR3 consists of 14 residues. Germline-derived CDR1 and CDR2 are MNHEY and SMNVEV (reference sequence). Unmatched junction bases numbered 6, after V lost 3 bases and J lost 5 bases. The CDR3 here is CASSFSDRPTEAFF. CDR3 DNA sequence: TGTGCCAGCAGTTTTTCGGACAGGCCGACTGAAGCTTTCTTT.

This clonotype was detected only a few times. The gene calls are TRBV4-3 and TRBJ2-4; D tentatively fits TRBD1 or TRBD2 (5 bases each). V was trimmed by 0 bases and J by 0 bases, leaving 15 bases between them. This CDR3 comprises 18 residues. Germline V gives CDR1 LGHNA, CDR2 YSLEER. As DNA, the CDR3 is TGCGCCAGCAGCCAAGAGGGCCGGGACGGAGTAGCCAAAAACATTCAGTACTTC. Translated: CASSQEGRDGVAKNIQYF.

This clonotype has more than one count but fewer than ten. The J gene is TRBJ2-5, the V gene TRBV5-1; perhaps TRBD2 as D (6 bases). The germline CDR1 and CDR2 sequences are SGHRS and YFSETQ. The CDR3 has 13 residues. V gave up 4 bases and J gave up 4 bases, with 11 bases separating them. The CDR3: CASSMAGIETQYF. The CDR3 DNA follows: TGCGCCAGCAGCATGGCGGGGATAGAGACCCAGTACTTC.

This clonotype showed up many times. J is TRBJ2-2 and V is TRBV7-2, with unresolved D. CDR1 and CDR2 (germline): SGHTA, FQGNSA. Trimming cost V 4 bases and J 0 bases, with 3 bases left between them. This CDR3 has 13 residues. The CDR3 loop is CASSSANTGELFF. In DNA form, the CDR3 reads TGTGCCAGCAGCTCCGCGAACACCGGGGAGCTGTTTTTT.

This chain uses TRBV10-3 with TRBJ2-5, with D maybe TRBD2 (6 bases). V lost 5 bases and J lost 0, with 19 bases in between. Looked up from germline, CDR1 is ENHRY and CDR2 is SYGVKD. The CDR3 is made up of 17 amino acids. The CDR3, as DNA: TGTGCCATCAGTCAACAGCCGGGACTCGAGAACCAAGAGACCCAGTACTTC. Amino acid sequence: CAISQQPGLENQETQYF.

The rearrangement joins TRBV12-3 or TRBV12-4 to TRBJ2-4, with D possibly matching TRBD1 (5 bases). The CDR3 sequence is 15 residues long. The germline V and J ends were trimmed by 6 bases and 2 bases, with 14 bases remaining between them. Written as DNA, the CDR3 is TGTGCCAGCAGCCTAACAGGTCCTTCCAAAAACATTCAGTACTTC. Translating gives CASSLTGPSKNIQYF.

The rearrangement uses TRBV20-1 and TRBJ2-1, with a weak D call TRBD1 (7 bases). With 3 bases removed from V and 0 bases from J, the gap between germline ends came to 9 bases. Germline V gene sequence: CDR1 DFQATT, CDR2 SNEGSKA (reference sequence). The CDR3 has 14 residues. The CDR3 DNA sequence: TGCAGTGCTAGGGAGGGGGCCTCCTACAATGAGCAGTTCTTC. Its protein product is CSAREGASYNEQFF.

This clonotype was seen only a few times. The rearrangement links TRBV5-1 to TRBJ2-5; D is ambiguous. Trimming pared 5 bases from V and 5 bases from J, leaving 16 bases between. The CDR3 sequence is 14 residues long. The germline V gene has CDR1 SGHRS and CDR2 YFSETQ. For the CDR3, the DNA is TGCGCCAGCAGTATTGCCACTCACATGGAGACCCAGTACTTC. Amino acid sequence: CASSIATHMETQYF.

This clonotype has at least ten counts. This chain links TRBV5-1 with TRBJ2-5; 10 bases are a match to TRBD1. V dropped 0 bases and J dropped 3; count of bases not matched to a gene: 2. From germline, CDR1 is SGHRS and CDR2 YFSETQ. There are 15 residues in the CDR3. The CDR3 protein is CASSLEGTGEETQYF. CDR3 bases: TGCGCCAGCAGCTTGGAAGGGACAGGGGAAGAGACCCAGTACTTC.

The chain couples TRBV5-1 to TRBJ2-2; 8 bases fit TRBD1. Germline values: CDR1 SGHRS, CDR2 YFSETQ. The CDR3 has 14 residues. V lost 3 bases, J lost 6 bases, and 4 bases stayed unmatched. The CDR3 reads CASSWTQGAGELFF. The CDR3 DNA sequence: TGCGCCAGCAGCTGGACACAGGGGGCCGGGGAGCTGTTTTTT.

V and J are TRBV5-1 and TRBJ2-5; D is uncertain. The germline CDR1 and CDR2 sequences are SGHRS and YFSETQ. Trimming left V 0 bases short and J 1 base short, with 10 bases between. The CDR3 loop spans 15 amino acids. CDR3 coding DNA: TGCGCCAGCAGCTTGGTGGCCGAGACCCAAGAGACCCAGTACTTC. It translates to CASSLVAETQETQYF.

The gene calls are TRBV6-1 and TRBJ1-1, with 10 bases identical to TRBD1. Germline V gene data show CDR1 as MNHNS and CDR2 as SASEGT. This CDR3 is 14 amino acids long. J lost 3 bases, V lost 6 bases, and 4 bases had no gene match. The CDR3 DNA follows: TGTGCCAGCAGGAGACAGGGGGCGTACACTGAAGCTTTCTTT. Translated, it gives CASRRQGAYTEAFF.

The CDR3 spells CASSYEGTSGGTGELFF. The CDR3 DNA reads as TGTGCCAGCAGTTACGAGGGGACTAGCGGGGGGACCGGGGAGCTGTTTTTT. This chain links TRBV6-5 with TRBJ2-2; 15 nucleotides align to TRBD2. CDR1 and CDR2 (germline): MNHEY, SVGAGI. The CDR3 loop spans 17 amino acids. V shed 2 bases and J 5 bases; nucleotides not matched to a gene: 3.

In this sample, this clonotype turned up many times. The chain employs TRBV12-3 or TRBV12-4 and TRBJ2-7; 13 bases align to TRBD2. The CDR3 covers 16 residues. The J segment lost 6 bases and the V segment lost 4 bases, leaving 9 bases of the junction unmatched. The DNA for the CDR3 is TGTGCCAGCAGTTCGCACTCACTAGCGGGAGGGCTCGAGCAGTACTTC. As protein: CASSSHSLAGGLEQYF.